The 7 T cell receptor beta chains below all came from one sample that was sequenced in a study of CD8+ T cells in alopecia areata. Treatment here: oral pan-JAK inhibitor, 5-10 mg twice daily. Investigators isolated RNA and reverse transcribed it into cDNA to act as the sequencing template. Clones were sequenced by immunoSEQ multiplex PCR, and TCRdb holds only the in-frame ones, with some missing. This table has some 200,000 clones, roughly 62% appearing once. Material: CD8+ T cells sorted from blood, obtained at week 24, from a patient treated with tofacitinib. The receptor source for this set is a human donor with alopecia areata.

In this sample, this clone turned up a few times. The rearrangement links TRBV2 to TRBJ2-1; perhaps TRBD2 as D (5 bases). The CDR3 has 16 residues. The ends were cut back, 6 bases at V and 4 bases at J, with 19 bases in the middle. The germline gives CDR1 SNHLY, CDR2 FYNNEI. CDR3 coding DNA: TGTGCCAGCAGCTATACTAGAGGGCGTAGGTACAATGAGCAGTTCTTC. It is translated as CASSYTRGRRYNEQFF.

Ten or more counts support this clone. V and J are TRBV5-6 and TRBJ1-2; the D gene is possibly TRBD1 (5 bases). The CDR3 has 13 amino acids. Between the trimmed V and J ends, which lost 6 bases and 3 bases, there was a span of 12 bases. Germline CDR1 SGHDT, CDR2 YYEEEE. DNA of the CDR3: TGTGCCAGCAACCCGAGAGGGGACTATGGCTACACCTTC. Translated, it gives CASNPRGDYGYTF. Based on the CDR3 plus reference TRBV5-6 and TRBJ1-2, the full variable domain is DAGVTQSPTHLIKTRGQQVTLRCSPKSGHDTVSWYQQALGQGPQFIFQYYEEEERQRGNFPDRFSGHQFPNYSSELNVNALLLGDSALYLCASNPRGDYGYTFGSGTRLTVV.

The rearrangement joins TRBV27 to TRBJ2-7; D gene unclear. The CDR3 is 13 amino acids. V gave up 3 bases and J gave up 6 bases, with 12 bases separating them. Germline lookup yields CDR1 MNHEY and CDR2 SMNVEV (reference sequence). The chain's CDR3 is CASSFAPEREQYF. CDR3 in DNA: TGTGCCAGCAGTTTCGCGCCGGAGCGCGAGCAGTACTTC.

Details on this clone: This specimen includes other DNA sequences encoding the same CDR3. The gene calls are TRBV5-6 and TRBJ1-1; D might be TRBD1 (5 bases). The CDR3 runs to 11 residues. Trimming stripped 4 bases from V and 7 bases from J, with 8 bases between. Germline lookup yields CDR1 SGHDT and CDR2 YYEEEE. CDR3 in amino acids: CASSLGREAFF. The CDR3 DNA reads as TGTGCCAGCAGCCTGGGACGTGAAGCTTTCTTT.

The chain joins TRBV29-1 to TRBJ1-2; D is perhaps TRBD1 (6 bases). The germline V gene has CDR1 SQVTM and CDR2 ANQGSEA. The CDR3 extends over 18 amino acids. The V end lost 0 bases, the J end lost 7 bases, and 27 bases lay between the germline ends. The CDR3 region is CSVEDVVGLGGGEGGYTF. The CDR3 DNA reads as TGCAGCGTTGAAGATGTGGTTGGCCTAGGCGGGGGCGAGGGTGGCTACACCTTC.

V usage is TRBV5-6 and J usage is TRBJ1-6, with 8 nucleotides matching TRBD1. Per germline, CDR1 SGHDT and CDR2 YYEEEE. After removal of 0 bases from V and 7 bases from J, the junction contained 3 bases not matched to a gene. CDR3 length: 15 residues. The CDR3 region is CASSLAGQGNSPLHF. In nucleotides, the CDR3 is TGTGCCAGCAGCTTGGCCGGACAGGGCAATTCACCCCTCCACTTT. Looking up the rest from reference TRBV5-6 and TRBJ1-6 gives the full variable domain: DAGVTQSPTHLIKTRGQQVTLRCSPKSGHDTVSWYQQALGQGPQFIFQYYEEEERQRGNFPDRFSGHQFPNYSSELNVNALLLGDSALYLCASSLAGQGNSPLHFGNGTRLTVT.

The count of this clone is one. CDR3: CASSLRTDSYEQYF. CDR3 nucleotides: TGTGCCAGCAGCCTCCGGACTGACTCCTACGAGCAGTACTTC. This chain joins TRBV9 and TRBJ2-7; weak D call: TRBD2 (5 bases). The germline V gene has CDR1 SGDLS and CDR2 YYNGEE. The CDR3 totals 14 residues. V gave up 4 bases and J gave up 0 bases, with 11 bases separating them.